Presented here are 21 T cell receptor beta chains from one specimen sequenced in a study of Graves' ophthalmopathy and Graves' hyperthyroidism. Using RNA transcripts, the TCR beta CDR3 regions were amplified. First-round RT-PCR with HTBI primers preceded a second-round multiplex PCR. TCRdb passed the multiplex PCR reads through MiXCR, listing each CDR3 protein once. The sample contains hundreds of thousands of distinct CDR3 sequences, about 20% of which appear only once. Material for sequencing was peripheral blood. The source of these receptors is a woman aged 18-29 years with stable Graves' hyperthyroidism. Some clones in this sample may be carry-over from other donors' samples.

This clonotype was counted only a few times. The chain is built from TRBV7-2 and TRBJ2-1, with 8 bases identical to TRBD1. The trim removed 7 bases at V and 4 bases at J, leaving 9 bases unmatched. The CDR3 covers 15 residues. Germline V gene lookup returns CDR1 SGHTA and CDR2 FQGNSA. The CDR3 coding sequence is TGTGCCAGCACCAGGGGGCGCGGGCTTTACAATGAGCAGTTCTTC. The encoded protein is CASTRGRGLYNEQFF.

This clonotype was counted ten times or more. The chain couples TRBV7-9 to TRBJ1-2, with D unclear. Germline lookup yields CDR1 SEHNR and CDR2 FQNEAQ (reference sequence). The CDR3 covers 15 residues. Trimming removed 0 bases from V and 5 bases from J, with 13 bases in between. The CDR3 protein is CASSLALQVEYGYTF. For the CDR3, the DNA is TGTGCCAGCAGCTTAGCGCTGCAGGTCGAGTATGGCTACACCTTC.

This clonotype has ten or more counts. V gene TRBV6-5 combines with J gene TRBJ1-3, with D uncertain. Deletions cut 0 bases from V and 8 bases from J, with 8 bases between. The CDR3 runs 13 residues. CDR1 and CDR2 (germline): MNHEY, SVGAGI. The chain's CDR3 is CASSYSPSDTIYF. In DNA form, the CDR3 reads TGTGCCAGCAGTTACTCGCCTTCAGACACCATATATTTT.

J is TRBJ2-7 and V is TRBV30; no firm D call. The CDR3 is 13 residues long. The germline V gene encodes CDR1 GTSNPN and CDR2 SVGIG (reference sequence). The V and J ends lost 0 bases and 7 bases respectively, with 13 bases between them. The CDR3, as DNA: TGTGCCTGGAGTGTAGCACATTTGGTGGAGCAGTACTTC. Its translation: CAWSVAHLVEQYF.

The chain has TRBV4-2 and TRBJ2-7; D unclear. Germline CDR1 and CDR2: LGHNA and YNFKEQ. Trimming stripped 4 bases from V and 1 base from J, with 20 bases between. This CDR3 is built from 17 residues. CDR3 nucleotide sequence: TGTGCCAGCAGCCCAACGGTCTTGGCAGTAGGATCCTACGAGCAGTACTTC. It translates to CASSPTVLAVGSYEQYF.

Many counts were recorded for this clonotype. CDR3 loop: CASSQVSASETQYF. In DNA form, the CDR3 reads TGTGCCAGCAGCCAAGTATCAGCTTCGGAGACCCAGTACTTC. V usage is TRBV3-1 and J usage is TRBJ2-5; D not certain. The CDR3 covers 14 residues. CDR1 is LGHDT and CDR2 is YNNKEL in the germline V gene (reference sequence). V lost 1 base and J 5 bases, leaving 11 bases between the germline ends.

This clonotype was seen many times. This chain uses TRBV16 with TRBJ2-7; a weak D match, TRBD1 (5 bases). Germline V gene sequence: CDR1 KGHSY, CDR2 FQNENV. Trimming took off 3 bases at V and 2 bases at J, with 11 bases between the two ends. CDR3 length equals 14 residues. In DNA, the CDR3 is TGTGCCAGCAGCCATTCACAGGCACCCTACGAGCAGTACTTC. Translation gives CASSHSQAPYEQYF.

Ten or more counts support this clonotype. The chain combines TRBV9 with TRBJ1-2; weak D call: TRBD1 (6 bases). CDR1 and CDR2 (germline): SGDLS, YYNGEE. The CDR3 has 15 residues. V was cut by 4 bases and J by 2 bases, with 15 bases left in between. The CDR3 here is CASSPRQAENYGYTF. CDR3 sequence (DNA): TGTGCCAGCAGCCCAAGACAGGCAGAAAACTATGGCTACACCTTC.

This clonotype was recorded at least ten times. The gene calls are TRBV12-3 or TRBV12-4 and TRBJ2-3; TRBD2 agrees at 9 bases. The V and J ends lost 2 bases and 5 bases, in that order; junction bases with no gene match: 5. The CDR3 length is 15 residues. Written as DNA, the CDR3 is TGTGCCAGCAGTTTAAGCGGGGGGCCCCAAGATACGCAGTATTTT. Its protein is CASSLSGGPQDTQYF.

With regard to this clonotype: A much bigger clone sits one base away, suggesting this may be a read error. The chain is built from TRBV2 and TRBJ1-5, with D maybe TRBD1 (5 bases). The germline gives CDR1 SNHLY, CDR2 FYNNEI. The CDR3 spans 12 residues. The CDR3 spells CASRGTNQPKHF. The CDR3, as DNA: TGTGCCAGCAGGGGGACTAATCAGCCCAAGCATTTT.

V and J are TRBV20-1 and TRBJ2-6; the match to TRBD1 covers 12 bases. Germline V gives CDR1 DFQATT, CDR2 SNEGSKA (reference sequence). CDR3 length equals 18 residues. V lost 1 base and J lost 3; bases outside the gene matches: 7. Here the CDR3 reads CSARGQGTGGIGANVLTF. The CDR3 DNA reads as TGCAGTGCTAGAGGGCAGGGGACAGGGGGCATTGGGGCCAACGTCCTGACTTTC.

At least ten counts were recorded for this clonotype. The gene calls are TRBV30 and TRBJ1-1; D remains ambiguous. Germline V gene sequence: CDR1 GTSNPN, CDR2 SVGIG (reference sequence). Trimming took off 0 bases at V and 5 bases at J, with 10 bases between the two ends. The CDR3 covers 13 residues. CDR3 sequence reads: CAWSVRVGTEAFF. CDR3 sequence (DNA): TGTGCCTGGAGTGTTCGGGTAGGAACTGAAGCTTTCTTT.

In regard to this clonotype: A read error is possible here, since a much larger clone lies one base away. This chain links TRBV11-2 with TRBJ1-1, with D hard to call. The CDR3 extends over 14 amino acids. Germline CDR1 SGHAT, CDR2 FQNNGV. The DNA for the CDR3 is TGTGCCAGCAGCATAACCAGTGGAAGCACTGAATCTTTCTTT. Its translation: CASSITSGSTESFF.

The CDR3 coding sequence is TGCAGTGCTAGGGCCCGGAGCTTCGACGAGCAGTACTTC. Its translation is CSARARSFDEQYF. The chain employs TRBV20-1 and TRBJ2-7; no clear D. This CDR3 contains 13 residues. The V and J ends lost 3 bases and 5 bases respectively, with 14 bases between them. Germline lookup yields CDR1 DFQATT and CDR2 SNEGSKA (reference sequence).

This clonotype showed up many times. This chain connects TRBV12-3 or TRBV12-4 to TRBJ1-2; D may be TRBD1 (5 bases). The V and J ends lost 6 bases and 1 base respectively, with 12 bases between them. This CDR3 is 14 amino acids long. The CDR3 sequence: CASSKTVYNYGYTF. The CDR3 DNA is TGTGCCAGCAGCAAGACAGTGTATAACTATGGCTACACCTTC.

This clonotype was seen only a few times. This sequence may be a read error, since a much larger clone differs from it by one base. The gene calls are TRBV12-3 or TRBV12-4 and TRBJ1-1, with D unclear. CDR3 length equals 13 residues. The V and J ends lost 1 base and 8 bases respectively, with 11 bases between them. The CDR3 loop reads CASSLVGSEEAFF. The CDR3 DNA reads TGTGCCAGCAGTTTAGTGGGTAGTGAAGAAGCTTTCTTT.

This clonotype has only a few counts. The chain uses TRBV6-1 and TRBJ1-3; D may be TRBD1 (5 bases). CDR3 length: 13 amino acids. The germline V and J ends were trimmed by 9 bases and 0 bases, with 9 bases remaining between them. Looked up from germline, CDR1 is MNHNS and CDR2 is SASEGT. CDR3 protein: CASQDNSGNTIYF. The CDR3, as DNA: TGTGCCAGTCAGGACAACTCTGGAAACACCATATATTTT.

V and J are TRBV20-1 and TRBJ1-1; 7 bases line up with TRBD1. The junction had 8 bases not matched to a gene; V was cut back by 1 base and J by 0 bases. The CDR3 is 16 amino acids. Germline values: CDR1 DFQATT, CDR2 SNEGSKA (reference sequence). CDR3 loop: CSARGVTGSLNTEAFF. CDR3 DNA sequence: TGCAGTGCTAGAGGAGTGACAGGGAGTTTGAACACTGAAGCTTTCTTT.

There are many counts of this clonotype. The chain employs TRBV20-1 and TRBJ2-7; no clear D. Trimming removed 3 bases at V and 4 bases at J, with 7 bases between. The CDR3 is 11 residues long. The germline V gene has CDR1 DFQATT and CDR2 SNEGSKA (reference sequence). The CDR3 DNA reads TGCAGTGCTAGTCCTGATTACGAGCAGTACTTC. This translates into CSASPDYEQYF.

The table lists this clonotype with many counts. V is TRBV6-2 or TRBV6-3 and J is TRBJ1-1; a possible D gene is TRBD1 (6 bases). The CDR3 sequence is 18 residues long. Between the trimmed V and J ends, which lost 7 bases and 0 bases, there was a span of 24 bases. Germline V gives CDR1 MNHEY, CDR2 SVGEGT. CDR3: CASKSPGGGPHMNTEAFF. The CDR3 DNA reads TGTGCCAGCAAATCCCCCGGGGGCGGACCACACATGAACACTGAAGCTTTCTTT.

This clonotype was recorded at least ten times. V is TRBV20-1 and J is TRBJ2-7, with D tentatively TRBD1 (6 bases). This CDR3 comprises 12 residues. Trimming took off 4 bases at V and 2 bases at J, with 9 bases between the two ends. CDR1 and CDR2 from the germline V gene are DFQATT and SNEGSKA (reference sequence). CDR3 sequence reads: CSAIDRPYEQYF. The CDR3, as DNA: TGCAGTGCTATCGACAGGCCCTACGAGCAGTACTTC.